These 20 T cell receptor beta chains originate from one sample sequenced in a study of blood T cells in healthy people across ages. Primed by a sample-barcoded 5' primer and a J-beta primer mix, a second PCR proceeded for 7 to 11 cycles. TCRdb re-derived calls from the 5' RACE reads in MiXCR, one entry per CDR3 protein. The sample lists approximately 1,700,000 distinct CDR3 sequences, roughly two fifths occurring once. The sample consisted of blood. Receptor source: a human donor in good health.

This clonotype was seen only a few times. The V and J genes are TRBV7-2 and TRBJ1-4, with a possible D match to TRBD1 (6 bases). Between the trimmed V and J ends, which lost 4 bases and 5 bases, there was a span of 11 bases. CDR3 size: 14 residues. Germline V gene sequence: CDR1 SGHTA, CDR2 FQGNSA. The CDR3: CASSYGQKNEKLFF. The CDR3 DNA sequence: TGTGCCAGCAGCTACGGACAGAAAAATGAAAAACTGTTTTTT.

As for this clonotype: At one boundary the junction diverges from the germline segment, which might be a read error. V gene TRBV6-6 combines with J gene TRBJ1-2; D not certain. This CDR3 region has 13 residues. CDR1 and CDR2 (germline): MNHNY, SVGAGI (reference sequence). Written as DNA, the CDR3 is TGTGCCAGCAGTCCCTCAGAATACTATTGCTACACCTTC. Its translation is CASSPSEYYCYTF.

This clonotype was detected only a few times. J is TRBJ2-1 and V is TRBV4-3, with D hard to call. The germline V gene encodes CDR1 LGHNA and CDR2 YSLEER. The CDR3 covers 15 residues. V was pared by 0 bases and J by 10 bases, with 16 bases between. CDR3 coding DNA: TGCGCCAGCAGCCAAGATGCGTCCTTGATCCGGGAGCAGTTCTTC. As protein: CASSQDASLIREQFF.

The chain has TRBV6-6 and TRBJ2-7, with 7 positions matching TRBD1. CDR1 is MNHNY and CDR2 is SVGAGI in the germline V gene (reference sequence). This CDR3 is built from 16 residues. V was pared by 4 bases and J by 5 bases, with 14 bases of the junction left unmatched. The CDR3 reads CASSSPQTGQRDEQYF. In DNA form, the CDR3 reads TGTGCCAGCAGTTCTCCTCAGACAGGGCAAAGGGACGAGCAGTACTTC.

A few counts support this clonotype. The chain couples TRBV25-1 to TRBJ2-7; weak D call: TRBD1 (6 bases). CDR3 length: 15 amino acids. Deletions cut 0 bases from V and 3 bases from J, with 12 bases between. Germline CDR1 MGHDK, CDR2 SYGVNS. CDR3 sequence (DNA): TGTGCCAGCAGTGAATATGGGGACATGTTCTACGAGCAGTACTTC. It is translated as CASSEYGDMFYEQYF.

The chain employs TRBV5-1 and TRBJ2-5; 10 bases line up with TRBD1. TRBJ2-7 explains the end of the DNA better; the J call may be wrong. CDR1 and CDR2 from the germline V gene are SGHRS and YFSETQ. The CDR3 covers 15 residues. The CDR3 nucleotides read TGCGCCAGCAGCTTGGAGGGACAGGGGAGGCACGAGCAGTACTTC. This translates into CASSLEGQGRHEQYF.

This clonotype was seen a few times. V gene TRBV7-2 combines with J gene TRBJ1-1; D gene ambiguous. Germline CDR1 SGHTA, CDR2 FQGNSA. The CDR3 consists of 12 residues. Deletions cut 3 bases from V and 11 bases from J, with 13 bases between. The DNA of the CDR3 is TGTGCCAGCAGCTTTCTTTCCCGCCAGGCTTTCTTT. As protein: CASSFLSRQAFF.

V usage is TRBV5-1 and J usage is TRBJ2-5; 9 bases are shared with TRBD2. The CDR3 extends over 16 amino acids. Unmatched junction bases numbered 7, after V lost 3 bases and J lost 1 base. The germline CDR1 and CDR2 sequences are SGHRS and YFSETQ. The CDR3 DNA reads as TGCGCCAGCAGCTCCGCTCTAGCGGGGAGCCAAGAGACCCAGTACTTC. It specifies CASSSALAGSQETQYF.

The table lists this clonotype with a few counts. The rearrangement links TRBV6-4 to TRBJ2-1, with 8 bases matching TRBD1. Germline V lookup: CDR1 MRHNA, CDR2 SNTAGT. J was trimmed by 0 bases and V by 0 bases; bases with no gene match: 1. The CDR3 length is 16 residues. CDR3 DNA: TGTGCCAGCAGTGACTCGGACAGGGCCTCCTACAATGAGCAGTTCTTC. Its translation is CASSDSDRASYNEQFF.

The CDR3 DNA reads as TGTGCCAGCAGCTTGGGCAGTACCCCCGGGGGCTACACCTTC. As protein: CASSLGSTPGGYTF. The genes are TRBV5-6 and TRBJ1-2; D remains ambiguous. The CDR3 consists of 14 residues. Per germline, CDR1 SGHDT and CDR2 YYEEEE. Between the trimmed V and J ends, which lost 0 bases and 8 bases, there was a span of 14 bases.

In the case of this clonotype: Germline and junction disagree at one end, which may indicate a read error. J is TRBJ2-5 and V is TRBV7-2; 7 bases agree with TRBD1. The germline V gene has CDR1 SGHTA and CDR2 FQGNSA. There are 15 residues in the CDR3. CDR3 loop: CAGSQGGRIQETQYF. The CDR3 DNA reads as TGTGCCGGCAGCCAAGGGGGCAGGATTCAAGAGACCCAGTACTTC.

The chain combines TRBV29-1 with TRBJ1-1, with D possibly TRBD1 on 5 matching bases. The CDR3 length is 16 residues. V lost 4 bases to trimming and J lost 0 bases, with 18 bases between them. Germline V gene data show CDR1 as SQVTM and CDR2 as ANQGSEA. Written as DNA, the CDR3 is TGCAGCGTTGGTCTTTCGGCAGGGACTATGAACACTGAAGCTTTCTTT. Its protein is CSVGLSAGTMNTEAFF. Full variable domain (remainder filled in from reference TRBV29-1 and TRBJ1-1): SAVISQKPSRDICQRGTSLTIQCQVDSQVTMMFWYRQQPGQSLTLIATANQGSEATYESGFVIDKFPISRPNLTFSTLTVSNMSPEDSSIYLCSVGLSAGTMNTEAFFGQGTRLTVV.

The chain uses TRBV4-1 and TRBJ1-5, with D maybe TRBD1 (6 bases). The germline V gene has CDR1 MGHRA and CDR2 YSYEKL. The CDR3 has 17 amino acids. The V and J ends lost 2 bases and 0 bases respectively, with 14 bases between them. The CDR3: CASSQKDSRLSNQPQHF. In DNA, the CDR3 is TGCGCCAGCAGCCAAAAGGACAGTAGACTTAGCAATCAGCCCCAGCATTTT.

The V and J genes are TRBV20-1 and TRBJ2-7; D call uncertain. The CDR3 runs to 13 residues. Germline CDR1 DFQATT, CDR2 SNEGSKA (reference sequence). V was clipped by 2 bases and J by 3 bases, with 11 bases between them. CDR3 nucleotides: TGCAGTGCTAGAAGTGGGCGGAACTACGAGCAGTACTTC. This sequence encodes CSARSGRNYEQYF.

This clonotype turned up a few times. The CDR3, as DNA: TGTGCCAGCAGCAAAGTCCGGATTCCCCTCTATGGCTACACCTTC. Residues: CASSKVRIPLYGYTF. This chain links TRBV21-1 with TRBJ1-2; the tabulated D call, TRBD1, remains unverified against the DNA. TRBV21-1 is flagged as a pseudogene. CDR3 length: 15 amino acids.

On this clonotype: A junction end diverges from the germline sequence, so it may reflect a read error. The CDR3 nucleotides read TGTGCCAGCTCACCCGGGACAATCAACTACGGCTACACCTTC. Encoded protein: CASSPGTINYGYTF. The rearrangement uses TRBV18 and TRBJ1-2; TRBD1 might be the D (6 bases). This CDR3 comprises 14 residues. Germline-derived CDR1 and CDR2 are KGHSH and LQKENI.

The chain links TRBV7-6 to TRBJ1-2; D gene uncertain. The V end was cut by 5 bases, the J end by 3 bases, with 16 bases between. Germline CDR1 and CDR2: SGHVS and FNYEAQ. The CDR3 contains 15 residues. Here the CDR3 reads CASSEDSGGDYGYTF. Here the CDR3 DNA reads TGTGCCAGCAGCGAAGACTCAGGAGGCGACTATGGCTACACCTTC.

The V gene is TRBV10-3, the J gene TRBJ2-7; 7 bases are shared with TRBD1. With 7 bases clipped from V and 1 base from J, the junction kept 10 bases outside the gene matches. Germline-derived CDR1 and CDR2 are ENHRY and SYGVKD. This CDR3 comprises 15 residues. CDR3 protein: CAITWGQFLSYEQYF. The CDR3 nucleotides are TGTGCCATCACATGGGGACAGTTCCTTTCCTACGAGCAGTACTTC.

This clonotype was observed a few times. The genes are TRBV3-1 and TRBJ2-5; D possibly uses TRBD1 or TRBD2 (6 bases each). V was pared by 4 bases and J by 3 bases, with 18 bases between. The CDR3 loop spans 16 amino acids. Germline V CDR1 and CDR2: LGHDT, YNNKEL (reference sequence). This CDR3 reads CASSPSYGGREETQYF. CDR3 nucleotides: TGTGCCAGCAGCCCCTCCTATGGGGGGCGGGAAGAGACCCAGTACTTC.

The chain has TRBV2 and TRBJ2-3, with D perhaps being TRBD1 or TRBD2 (5 bases each). This CDR3 region has 17 residues. CDR1 SNHLY and CDR2 FYNNEI come from the germline V gene. Trimming stripped 7 bases from V and 3 bases from J, with 23 bases between. The CDR3 nucleotides are TGTGCCAGCAAGGTTACTAGGGGACGGCAAACAACAGATACGCAGTATTTT. Its translation is CASKVTRGRQTTDTQYF.